This T cell receptor (beta chain) derives from a study of blood T cell repertoires in COVID-19. Germline-derived CDR1 and CDR2 are SNHLY and FYNNEI. Trimming at V came to 1 base and at J to 2 bases, leaving 5 bases not matched to a gene. CDR3 length equals 16 residues. Profiling relied on immunoSEQ multiplex PCR, and the TCRdb table lists in-frame clones only, not all of them. The sample contains some 140,000 clones, approximately 80% of which appear only once. The origin of this receptor is a woman aged 55-70 years with COVID-19, enrolled during active disease. The J gene is TRBJ1-2, the V gene TRBV2; 9 bases match TRBD1. Sequenced material: peripheral blood. In nucleotides, the CDR3 is TGTGCCAGCAGTGAAGTACAGGGGGCGGAGAACTATGGCTACACCTTC. Translating gives CASSEVQGAENYGYTF.